The 30 T cell receptor beta chains presented below share a single source sample, sequenced in a study of Ad26.COV2.S vaccination and SARS-CoV-2 variants. The table came from immunoSEQ multiplex PCR; TCRdb's copy has only in-frame clones and leaves some out. The sample holds about 350,000 clones, about 85% seen once. Treatment of the sample: some 20 received Ad26.COV2.S at low or high dose, single or two shots; 5 received placebo; per-sample allocation not given. Sample collection was performed on day 63 after the first vaccine or placebo injection. This specimen consisted of peripheral blood, obtained in a trial of Ad26.COV2.S vaccine versus placebo. The receptor set was obtained from a person aged 18-60 years who received the Ad26.COV2.S COVID-19 vaccine or a placebo.

The chain has TRBV19 and TRBJ1-1; no clear D. CDR1 and CDR2 from the germline V gene are LNHDA and SQIVND (reference sequence). The CDR3 spans 14 residues. Trimming left V 1 base short and J 1 base short, with 7 bases between. CDR3 loop: CASSIGYGNTEAFF. CDR3 coding DNA: TGTGCCAGTAGTATAGGGTACGGGAACACTGAAGCTTTCTTT.

The V and J genes are TRBV6-6 and TRBJ1-5; 8 nucleotides match TRBD1. Looked up from germline, CDR1 is MNHNY and CDR2 is SVGAGI (reference sequence). J gave up 0 bases and V 5 bases, and 9 bases lay outside the gene matches. The CDR3 length is 17 residues. CDR3 amino acids: CASSQDRARSSNQPQHF. In DNA, the CDR3 is TGTGCCAGCAGTCAGGACAGGGCGAGGTCTAGCAATCAGCCCCAGCATTTT.

The chain has TRBV10-1 and TRBJ2-7; D perhaps matches TRBD2 (7 bases). The germline CDR1 and CDR2 sequences are WNHNN and SYGVQD (reference sequence). The CDR3 sequence is 12 residues long. The germline V and J ends were trimmed by 7 bases and 2 bases, with 9 bases remaining between them. The CDR3 region is CASNGGPYEQYF. CDR3 nucleotide sequence: TGCGCCAGCAACGGGGGGCCCTACGAGCAGTACTTC.

This clone was picked up a small number of times. This sample also contains other DNA sequences that code for the same CDR3. V usage is TRBV5-6 and J usage is TRBJ1-5; D is undetermined. Trimming left V 3 bases short and J 4 bases short, with 5 bases between. CDR3 length equals 12 residues. Germline CDR1 is SGHDT and CDR2 is YYEEEE. The CDR3 reads CASSSLNQPQHF. The CDR3 DNA reads TGTGCCAGCAGCTCTTTAAATCAGCCCCAGCATTTT.

The CDR3 DNA follows: TGTGCCAGCAGTAAACAGGTACCAAATCAGCCCCAGCATTTT. This gives the protein CASSKQVPNQPQHF. V is TRBV6-2 or TRBV6-3 and J is TRBJ1-5; D perhaps matches TRBD1 (5 bases). The CDR3 totals 14 residues. V was clipped by 5 bases and J by 4 bases, with 12 bases between them. The germline V gene has CDR1 MNHEY and CDR2 SVGEGT.

This chain uses TRBV7-9 with TRBJ1-2; no firm D call. The CDR3 sequence is 13 residues long. Germline CDR1 is SEHNR and CDR2 is FQNEAQ (reference sequence). The V end was cut by 1 base, the J end by 4 bases, with 7 bases between. CDR3 protein: CASSLEPGYGYTF. Written as DNA, the CDR3 is TGTGCCAGCAGCTTAGAGCCGGGCTATGGCTACACCTTC. The whole variable domain, filled in from reference TRBV7-9 and TRBJ1-2, reads DTGVSQNPRHKITKRGQNVTFRCDPISEHNRLYWYRQTLGQGPEFLTYFQNEAQLEKSRLLSDRFSAERPKGSFSTLEIQRTEQGDSAMYLCASSLEPGYGYTFGSGTRLTVV.

The chain's CDR3 is CASSESSEYNEQFF. The CDR3 DNA reads as TGTGCCAGCAGTGAAAGCTCCGAATACAATGAGCAGTTCTTC. The chain is built from TRBV6-1 and TRBJ2-1; D is unresolved. The germline V and J ends were trimmed by 2 bases and 4 bases, with 9 bases remaining between them. Germline CDR1 reads MNHNS; CDR2 reads SASEGT. The CDR3 runs 14 residues.

This clone showed up just once. The DNA of the CDR3 is TGCGCCAGCAGCTTAGCGGGGATCTCCTACGAGCAGTACTTC. It translates to CASSLAGISYEQYF. V gene TRBV5-1 combines with J gene TRBJ2-7; 7 bases fit TRBD2. Losses at the gene ends were 2 bases for V and 0 bases for J; bases not matched to a gene: 2. Germline-derived CDR1 and CDR2 are SGHRS and YFSETQ. This CDR3 is 14 amino acids long.

The chain links TRBV15 to TRBJ2-1; D uncertain. The CDR3 is 18 amino acids. In germline, CDR1 is LNHNV, CDR2 YYDKDF (reference sequence). Trimming left V 0 bases short and J 2 bases short, with 17 bases between. The CDR3 DNA follows: TGTGCCACCAGCAGAGATCTAATGATCGAAAGCCCCTACAATGAGCAGTTCTTC. Translation: CATSRDLMIESPYNEQFF.

The chain is built from TRBV27 and TRBJ1-6; 9 bases match TRBD1. With 4 bases clipped from V and 2 bases from J, the junction kept 9 bases outside the gene matches. CDR3 length: 18 amino acids. Germline V lookup: CDR1 MNHEY, CDR2 SMNVEV (reference sequence). CDR3 residues: CASSSRLRDRAYNSPLHF. CDR3 bases: TGTGCCAGCAGTTCTCGCTTGCGGGACAGGGCCTATAATTCACCCCTCCACTTT.

The V gene is TRBV7-9, the J gene TRBJ2-5; D is undetermined. The germline V gene encodes CDR1 SEHNR and CDR2 FQNEAQ (reference sequence). The V and J ends lost 7 bases and 5 bases respectively, with 23 bases between them. The CDR3 covers 16 residues. Here the CDR3 DNA reads TGTGCCAGCAATGGACCGACAAATTTAAAGGAGGAGACCCAGTACTTC. Its translation is CASNGPTNLKEETQYF. Looking up the rest from reference TRBV7-9 and TRBJ2-5 gives the full variable domain: DTGVSQNPRHKITKRGQNVTFRCDPISEHNRLYWYRQTLGQGPEFLTYFQNEAQLEKSRLLSDRFSAERPKGSFSTLEIQRTEQGDSAMYLCASNGPTNLKEETQYFGPGTRLLVL.

With regard to this clone: Other DNA sequences in the sample encode the same CDR3. This chain joins TRBV9 and TRBJ1-2, with 8 bases that match TRBD1. The CDR3 is made up of 13 amino acids. With V trimmed by 2 bases and J by 4 bases, 1 base remained unmatched. Germline CDR1 reads SGDLS; CDR2 reads YYNGEE. As DNA, the CDR3 is TGTGCCAGCAGCGTTGACAGGGGCTATGGCTACACCTTC. This encodes CASSVDRGYGYTF.

This chain uses TRBV27 with TRBJ1-2; no clear D. Trimming took off 7 bases at V and 4 bases at J, with 19 bases between the two ends. CDR1 MNHEY and CDR2 SMNVEV come from the germline V gene (reference sequence). This CDR3 contains 15 residues. As DNA, the CDR3 is TGTGCCAGCAAAGGTGTGACTTCACCCTCCTATGGCTACACCTTC. It translates to CASKGVTSPSYGYTF.

This rearrangement joins TRBV6-2 or TRBV6-3 to TRBJ2-5; 7 bases line up with TRBD2. Per germline, CDR1 MNHEY and CDR2 SVGEGT. Trimming took 6 bases from V and 5 from J; bases not matched to a gene: 9. This CDR3 has 14 residues. The CDR3, as DNA: TGTGCCAGCAGCCTCTCCGGACTAGGGGAGACCCAGTACTTC. Amino acids: CASSLSGLGETQYF.

The rearrangement links TRBV6-1 to TRBJ1-5; tentative D call: TRBD1 (6 bases). This CDR3 comprises 16 residues. The germline V and J ends were trimmed by 0 bases and 13 bases, with 22 bases remaining between them. Germline V lookup: CDR1 MNHNS, CDR2 SASEGT. In nucleotides, the CDR3 is TGTGCCAGCAGTGAAGCTACGACCGCGGGGGCTTTTTTGCAGCATTTT. It encodes CASSEATTAGAFLQHF.

The chain couples TRBV5-4 to TRBJ1-1; a weak D match, TRBD1 (5 bases). Germline V gives CDR1 SGHNT, CDR2 YYREEE (reference sequence). The CDR3 runs to 15 residues. The V and J ends lost 3 bases and 0 bases respectively, with 12 bases between them. CDR3 coding DNA: TGTGCCAGCAGCTCGCTTGGGACGGTGAACACTGAAGCTTTCTTT. Its protein is CASSSLGTVNTEAFF.

This chain connects TRBV30 to TRBJ1-2, with a weak D call TRBD1 (5 bases). V was pared by 1 base and J by 6 bases, with 12 bases between. The germline V gene has CDR1 GTSNPN and CDR2 SVGIG (reference sequence). The CDR3 length is 13 residues. CDR3 residues: CAWSAGQSDGYTF. The CDR3 region has the DNA TGTGCCTGGAGTGCGGGGCAGAGTGATGGCTACACCTTC.

The J gene is TRBJ2-2, the V gene TRBV5-5; 8 bases are a match to TRBD1. V dropped 4 bases and J dropped 1; count of bases not matched to a gene: 6. This CDR3 has 16 residues. CDR1 SGHKS and CDR2 YYEKEE come from the germline V gene (reference sequence). The CDR3 protein is CASSIRQGMNTGELFF. The CDR3 nucleotides are TGTGCCAGCAGCATAAGACAGGGGATGAACACCGGGGAGCTGTTTTTT.

The chain couples TRBV5-1 to TRBJ1-5, with a tentative D call TRBD1 (6 bases). CDR3 length: 15 residues. V lost 5 bases, J lost 4 bases, and 16 bases lay in between. Looked up from germline, CDR1 is SGHRS and CDR2 is YFSETQ. The CDR3 DNA follows: TGCGCCAGCAGACCCACAGGGAGAACGAATCAGCCCCAGCATTTT. It codes for CASRPTGRTNQPQHF.

V usage is TRBV2 and J usage is TRBJ2-3, with 8 bases identical to TRBD2. J was trimmed by 2 bases and V by 7 bases; bases with no gene match: 8. The CDR3 extends over 15 amino acids. Germline lookup yields CDR1 SNHLY and CDR2 FYNNEI. DNA for the CDR3: TGTGCCAGCAACCCGGGAGCGGGAGCCACAGATACGCAGTATTTT. Its translation: CASNPGAGATDTQYF.

This chain connects TRBV9 to TRBJ1-2; no firm D call. Trimming stripped 1 base from V and 8 bases from J, with 9 bases between. The CDR3 has 12 residues. CDR1 SGDLS and CDR2 YYNGEE come from the germline V gene. The CDR3 protein is CASSVQDDGYTF. The DNA of the CDR3 is TGTGCCAGCAGCGTACAGGACGACGGCTACACCTTC.

J is TRBJ2-2 and V is TRBV30; D is perhaps TRBD1 (6 bases). The V end was cut by 2 bases, the J end by 6 bases, with 16 bases between. CDR3 length equals 15 residues. The V gene's germline CDR1 is GTSNPN and CDR2 SVGIG (reference sequence). The CDR3, as DNA: TGTGCCTGGAGTAGCAGGGGAAGCGTCGCCGGGGAGCTGTTTTTT. Translation gives CAWSSRGSVAGELFF.

The rearrangement uses TRBV27 and TRBJ2-1; D is undetermined. Trimming cost V 3 bases and J 2 bases, with 8 bases left between them. CDR3 length: 14 residues. The germline CDR1 and CDR2 sequences are MNHEY and SMNVEV (reference sequence). The CDR3 reads CASSFSAAYNEQFF. CDR3 sequence (DNA): TGTGCCAGCAGTTTCTCGGCGGCCTACAATGAGCAGTTCTTC.

The rearrangement joins TRBV30 to TRBJ2-7, with D possibly called TRBD1 or TRBD2 (5 bases each). Trimming took 5 bases from V and 5 from J, leaving 10 bases between them. Germline lookup yields CDR1 GTSNPN and CDR2 SVGIG (reference sequence). The CDR3 is 11 residues long. The DNA for the CDR3 is TGTGCCTGGGGAGGACAAGACGAGCAGTACTTC. It codes for CAWGGQDEQYF. The entire variable domain, with the rest obtained from reference TRBV30 and TRBJ2-7, is as follows: SQTIHQWPATLVQPVGSPLSLECTVEGTSNPNLYWYRQAAGRGLQLLFYSVGIGQISSEVPQNLSASRPQDRQFILSSKKLLLSDSGFYLCAWGGQDEQYFGPGTRLTVT.

J is TRBJ1-2 and V is TRBV6-5; the D is unclear. The CDR3 loop spans 13 amino acids. V was pared by 0 bases and J by 8 bases, with 10 bases between. Germline V gene data show CDR1 as MNHEY and CDR2 as SVGAGI. Here the CDR3 DNA reads TGTGCCAGCAGTTACTCTTCAGGAAGAGGCTACACCTTC. It encodes CASSYSSGRGYTF.

This clone was picked up a small number of times. The chain has TRBV7-8 and TRBJ2-1; 7 nucleotides align to TRBD2. The CDR3 has 15 amino acids. From germline, CDR1 is SGHVS and CDR2 FQNEAQ. V trimming: 1 base; J trimming: 8 bases; junction bases outside the gene matches: 8. The CDR3, as DNA: TGTGCCAGCAGCTTAGTGGGCGGGAGTGTGGATGAGCAGTTCTTC. This encodes CASSLVGGSVDEQFF.

The genes are TRBV18 and TRBJ2-7; D is unclear. The CDR3 covers 15 residues. The germline V gene has CDR1 KGHSH and CDR2 LQKENI. Trimming shortened V by 0 bases and J by 1 base, and 10 bases separated the two germline ends. In DNA form, the CDR3 reads TGTGCCAGCTCACCACCGTGGTCGGGTTCCTACGAGCAGTACTTC. It translates to CASSPPWSGSYEQYF.

The chain uses TRBV3-1 (or the pseudogene TRBV3-2) and TRBJ2-1; possibly TRBD1 for D (5 bases). In germline, CDR1 is LGHDT, CDR2 YNNKEL (reference sequence). V lost 4 bases, J lost 6 bases, and 16 bases lay in between. The CDR3 spans 15 residues. CDR3 sequence: CASSPGGAYGNEQFF. CDR3 coding DNA: TGTGCCAGCAGCCCCGGTGGGGCCTATGGCAATGAGCAGTTCTTC.

V usage is TRBV6-5 and J usage is TRBJ2-2, with 7 bases matching TRBD1. The CDR3 contains 12 residues. V lost 6 bases and J lost 11; bases outside the gene matches: 6. Germline-derived CDR1 and CDR2 are MNHEY and SVGAGI. Here the CDR3 DNA reads TGTGCCAGCAGCTATACAGGGGAAGAGCTGTTTTTT. It yields the protein CASSYTGEELFF.

This chain uses TRBV5-1 with TRBJ1-5, with 7 nucleotides matching TRBD1. CDR3 length: 13 residues. The germline V gene encodes CDR1 SGHRS and CDR2 YFSETQ. V was pared by 4 bases and J by 4 bases, with 2 bases of the junction left unmatched. The chain's CDR3 is CASSTTGNQPQHF. CDR3 sequence (DNA): TGCGCCAGCAGCACGACAGGGAATCAGCCCCAGCATTTT.